One and the same sample provided the 21 T cell receptor beta chains below, sequenced in a study of blood T cell repertoires in COVID-19. The repertoire was sequenced with immunoSEQ multiplex PCR; TCRdb's copy has only in-frame clones and lacks some. The sample has about 400,000 clones, about 85% seen once. Source material: PBMCs or T cells enriched from blood (not recorded which). The receptors come from a woman younger than 30 with acute COVID-19.

J is TRBJ2-1 and V is TRBV4-1; possibly TRBD1 for D (6 bases). V was shortened by 2 bases and J by 6 bases, with 11 bases between the two germline ends. This CDR3 has 14 residues. In germline, CDR1 is MGHRA, CDR2 YSYEKL. CDR3 loop: CASSQKIGGNEQFF. For the CDR3, the DNA is TGCGCCAGCAGCCAAAAGATAGGGGGCAATGAGCAGTTCTTC.

The chain combines TRBV27 with TRBJ2-7, with 7 bases fitting TRBD2. Unmatched junction bases numbered 15, after V lost 7 bases and J lost 0 bases. The V gene's germline CDR1 is MNHEY and CDR2 SMNVEV (reference sequence). This CDR3 is built from 17 residues. In DNA, the CDR3 is TGTGCCAGCATGGGGAGGGAACGAGCGGGCCTCTCCTACGAGCAGTACTTC. It yields the protein CASMGRERAGLSYEQYF.

The rearrangement uses TRBV28 and TRBJ2-3, with 11 bases that match TRBD2. V dropped 7 bases and J dropped 4; count of bases not matched to a gene: 4. CDR1 and CDR2 from the germline V gene are MDHEN and SYDVKM. The CDR3 is 14 residues long. This CDR3 reads CASTIAGGADTQYF. Here the CDR3 DNA reads TGTGCCAGCACCATAGCGGGAGGGGCAGATACGCAGTATTTT.

The chain recombines TRBV28 with TRBJ2-7; a weak D match, TRBD2 (7 bases). Between the trimmed V and J ends, which lost 6 bases and 0 bases, there was a span of 15 bases. Looked up from germline, CDR1 is MDHEN and CDR2 is SYDVKM. The CDR3 length is 15 residues. DNA of the CDR3: TGTGCCAGCAGCCCCCCTGCGGGGGCCTCCTACGAGCAGTACTTC. This translates into CASSPPAGASYEQYF.

The genes are TRBV18 and TRBJ2-7, with 14 nucleotides matching TRBD2. V trimming: 1 base; J trimming: 3 bases; junction bases outside the gene matches: 8. The germline gives CDR1 KGHSH, CDR2 LQKENI. This CDR3 contains 18 residues. CDR3 nucleotides: TGTGCCAGCTCACCACTTGGACTAGCGGGAGGCCTTGGCTACGAGCAGTACTTC. As protein: CASSPLGLAGGLGYEQYF.

The V and J genes are TRBV28 and TRBJ2-1, with 10 bases that match TRBD1. After removal of 5 bases from V and 1 base from J, the junction contained 5 bases not matched to a gene. From germline, CDR1 is MDHEN and CDR2 SYDVKM. The CDR3 extends over 16 amino acids. The CDR3: CASSLTGQGSYNEQFF. The CDR3 bases are TGTGCCAGCAGTCTAACGGGACAGGGGTCCTACAATGAGCAGTTCTTC.

This clone was recorded a few times. The CDR3 reads CASSYRGFYGYTF. CDR3 DNA sequence: TGTGCCAGCAGCTACAGGGGGTTTTATGGCTACACCTTC. V is TRBV27 and J is TRBJ1-2; 8 bases agree with TRBD1. Germline V CDR1 and CDR2: MNHEY, SMNVEV (reference sequence). This CDR3 has 13 residues. J lost 5 bases, V lost 6 bases, and 5 bases had no gene match.

This clone occurred a few times. V usage is TRBV30 and J usage is TRBJ1-5, with 9 bases matching TRBD1. The CDR3 length is 16 residues. Unmatched junction bases numbered 9, after V lost 2 bases and J lost 4 bases. The germline gives CDR1 GTSNPN, CDR2 SVGIG (reference sequence). The DNA of the CDR3 is TGTGCCTGGAGTCCGGGACAGGGCTTTTCAAATCAGCCCCAGCATTTT. Protein: CAWSPGQGFSNQPQHF.

The chain couples TRBV28 to TRBJ2-1, with 9 bases identical to TRBD2. The CDR3 is 14 amino acids. V trimming: 8 bases; J trimming: 0 bases; junction bases outside the gene matches: 2. Germline assignment: CDR1 MDHEN and CDR2 SYDVKM. The chain's CDR3 is CASLSGSSYNEQFF. The CDR3 nucleotides are TGTGCCAGCCTTAGCGGGAGCTCCTACAATGAGCAGTTCTTC.

The chain employs TRBV28 and TRBJ1-1, with D possibly TRBD1 on 5 matching bases. This CDR3 has 13 residues. CDR1 is MDHEN, CDR2 SYDVKM, per germline. V was clipped by 5 bases and J by 5 bases, with 12 bases between them. CDR3 amino acids: CASSPQGNTEAFF. The CDR3 DNA reads TGTGCCAGCAGTCCTCAGGGAAATACTGAAGCTTTCTTT. Combining the CDR3 with reference TRBV28 and TRBJ1-1 gives the whole variable domain DVKVTQSSRYLVKRTGEKVFLECVQDMDHENMFWYRQDPGLGLRLIYFSYDVKMKEKGDIPEGYSVSREKKERFSLILESASTNQTSMYLCASSPQGNTEAFFGQGTRLTVV.

V gene TRBV9 combines with J gene TRBJ2-3, with 10 bases that match TRBD2. Losses at the gene ends were 1 base for V and 5 bases for J; bases not matched to a gene: 7. From germline, CDR1 is SGDLS and CDR2 YYNGEE. The length of the CDR3 is 16 residues. The CDR3 region is CASSVSGRAGGDTQYF. CDR3 nucleotide sequence: TGTGCCAGCAGCGTAAGCGGGAGGGCCGGGGGAGATACGCAGTATTTT.

V and J are TRBV27 and TRBJ1-1; 12 bases agree with TRBD1. Germline V lookup: CDR1 MNHEY, CDR2 SMNVEV (reference sequence). This CDR3 has 14 amino acids. V dropped 5 bases and J dropped 7; count of bases not matched to a gene: 5. In nucleotides, the CDR3 is TGTGCCAGCAGTCGGGGACAGGGGGCTGGTGAAGCTTTCTTT. Translation gives CASSRGQGAGEAFF.

The rearrangement links TRBV6-5 to TRBJ2-7; maybe TRBD1 (6 bases). This CDR3 region has 14 residues. Trimming cost V 5 bases and J 2 bases, with 13 bases left between them. In germline, CDR1 is MNHEY, CDR2 SVGAGI. CDR3: CASSMDSSAYEQYF. CDR3 coding DNA: TGTGCCAGCAGTATGGACAGTTCTGCCTACGAGCAGTACTTC.

The table lists this clone with a few counts. The rearrangement joins TRBV7-2 to TRBJ2-2; D remains unclear. Trimming took 2 bases from V and 2 from J, leaving 9 bases between them. This CDR3 spans 15 amino acids. Per germline, CDR1 SGHTA and CDR2 FQGNSA. CDR3 sequence (DNA): TGTGCCAGCAGCTTAACGGCAGGAAACACCGGGGAGCTGTTTTTT. It encodes CASSLTAGNTGELFF.

The V call is TRBV11-2, the J call TRBJ1-1; D possibly corresponds to TRBD1 (5 bases). This CDR3 is 12 amino acids long. CDR1 and CDR2 from the germline V gene are SGHAT and FQNNGV. The ends were cut back, 5 bases at V and 7 bases at J, with 11 bases in the middle. The DNA for the CDR3 is TGTGCCAGCAGCCAAGGACACGATGAAGCTTTCTTT. Encoded protein: CASSQGHDEAFF.

The V call is TRBV19, the J call TRBJ2-2; TRBD2 agrees at 9 bases. J was trimmed by 5 bases and V by 4 bases; bases with no gene match: 2. This CDR3 comprises 14 residues. Germline V gene sequence: CDR1 LNHDA, CDR2 SQIVND (reference sequence). CDR3 DNA: TGTGCCAGTAGTAGGCGGGAGGGAACCGGGGAGCTGTTTTTT. Encoded protein: CASSRREGTGELFF.

V usage is TRBV20-1 and J usage is TRBJ2-5, with D unclear. Trimming pared 3 bases from V and 3 bases from J, leaving 11 bases between. CDR3 length: 13 amino acids. In germline, CDR1 is DFQATT, CDR2 SNEGSKA (reference sequence). Written as DNA, the CDR3 is TGCAGTGCTAGTGAAGCGTGGGAAGAGACCCAGTACTTC. Its protein is CSASEAWEETQYF.

V and J are TRBV30 and TRBJ2-7, with D possibly being TRBD1 (6 bases). The germline V and J ends were trimmed by 0 bases and 13 bases, with 13 bases remaining between them. The CDR3 runs 11 residues. The germline V gene encodes CDR1 GTSNPN and CDR2 SVGIG (reference sequence). As DNA, the CDR3 is TGTGCCTGGAGTGTAATCGGGACACTTTACTTC. This gives the protein CAWSVIGTLYF.

Turning to this clone: One junction end does not reproduce the germline sequence, and a read error may be involved. The J gene is TRBJ2-1, the V gene TRBV7-7; 14 bases map to TRBD2. The CDR3 is 18 amino acids. CDR1 is SSHAT and CDR2 is FNYEAQ in the germline V gene (reference sequence). The CDR3 spells CASSPSPTSGGALGEQFF. As DNA, the CDR3 is TGTGCTAGCAGCCCAAGCCCGACTAGCGGGGGGGCCTTGGGTGAGCAGTTCTTC.

This clone appeared a few times. This CDR3 is also generated by other DNA sequences in the sample. CDR3: CASSLGTGINEQFF. For the CDR3, the DNA is TGCGCCAGCAGCTTGGGGACAGGGATCAATGAGCAGTTCTTC. The rearrangement joins TRBV5-1 to TRBJ2-1; 8 nucleotides line up with TRBD1. The germline V gene has CDR1 SGHRS and CDR2 YFSETQ. This CDR3 spans 14 amino acids. V was pared by 0 bases and J by 6 bases, with 2 bases of the junction left unmatched.

This clone was seen only once. The chain couples TRBV5-5 to TRBJ1-1, with D perhaps matching TRBD1 (6 bases). Trimming removed 2 bases at V and 4 bases at J, with 12 bases between. Germline CDR1 reads SGHKS; CDR2 reads YYEKEE (reference sequence). The CDR3 has 14 residues. DNA of the CDR3: TGTGCCAGCAGCTTAACAGGGTTTGGCACTGAAGCTTTCTTT. Translating gives CASSLTGFGTEAFF. Filled out from reference TRBV5-5 and TRBJ1-1, the complete variable domain reads DAGVTQSPTHLIKTRGQQVTLRCSPISGHKSVSWYQQVLGQGPQFIFQYYEKEERGRGNFPDRFSARQFPNYSSELNVNALLLGDSALYLCASSLTGFGTEAFFGQGTRLTVV.